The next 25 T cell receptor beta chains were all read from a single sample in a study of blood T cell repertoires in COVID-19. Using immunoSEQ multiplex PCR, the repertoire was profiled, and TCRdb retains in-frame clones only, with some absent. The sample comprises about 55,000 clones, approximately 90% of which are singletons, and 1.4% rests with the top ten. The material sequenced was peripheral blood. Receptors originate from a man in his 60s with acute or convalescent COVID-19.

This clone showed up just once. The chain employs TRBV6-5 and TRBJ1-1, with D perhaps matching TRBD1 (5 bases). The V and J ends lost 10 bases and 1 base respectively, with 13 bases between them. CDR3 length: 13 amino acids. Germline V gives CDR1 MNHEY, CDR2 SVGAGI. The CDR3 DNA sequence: TGTGCCACAGGGAAGGGAGGGAACACTGAAGCTTTCTTT. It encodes CATGKGGNTEAFF.

The CDR3 is CASSTPGTGGETQYF. For the CDR3, the DNA is TGTGCCAGCAGTACCCCGGGAACCGGAGGAGAGACCCAGTACTTC. The chain employs TRBV28 and TRBJ2-5; possibly TRBD2 for D (5 bases). The V end was cut by 5 bases, the J end by 4 bases, with 17 bases between. The CDR3 loop spans 15 amino acids. Looked up from germline, CDR1 is MDHEN and CDR2 is SYDVKM.

CDR3 in DNA: TGTGCCAGCAGTCTGTACAGGGGTTGGGAAAGCAATCAGCCCCAGCATTTT. Translated, it gives CASSLYRGWESNQPQHF. The chain has TRBV6-6 and TRBJ1-5; TRBD1 aligns across 7 bases. CDR1 MNHNY and CDR2 SVGAGI come from the germline V gene (reference sequence). The V and J ends lost 5 bases and 1 base, in that order; junction bases with no gene match: 11. The CDR3 contains 17 residues.

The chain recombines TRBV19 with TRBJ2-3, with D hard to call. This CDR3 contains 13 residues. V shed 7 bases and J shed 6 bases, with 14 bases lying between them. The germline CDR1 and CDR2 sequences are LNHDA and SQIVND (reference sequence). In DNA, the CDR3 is TGTGCCAGTAAACTTACCACGCTCGATACGCAGTATTTT. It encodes CASKLTTLDTQYF.

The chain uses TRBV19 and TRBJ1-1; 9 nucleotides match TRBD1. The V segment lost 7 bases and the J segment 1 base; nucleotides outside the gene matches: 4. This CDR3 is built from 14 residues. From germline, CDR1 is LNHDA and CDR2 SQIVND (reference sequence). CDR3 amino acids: CASKMGQGNTEAFF. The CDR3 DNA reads TGTGCCAGTAAAATGGGACAGGGGAACACTGAAGCTTTCTTT.

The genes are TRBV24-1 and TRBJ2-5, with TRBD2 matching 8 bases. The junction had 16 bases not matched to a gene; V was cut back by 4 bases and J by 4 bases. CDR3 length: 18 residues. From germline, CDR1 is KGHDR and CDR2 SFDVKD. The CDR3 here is CATSDARASGRPRETQYF. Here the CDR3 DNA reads TGTGCCACCAGTGACGCCCGGGCTAGCGGGCGTCCCAGAGAGACCCAGTACTTC.

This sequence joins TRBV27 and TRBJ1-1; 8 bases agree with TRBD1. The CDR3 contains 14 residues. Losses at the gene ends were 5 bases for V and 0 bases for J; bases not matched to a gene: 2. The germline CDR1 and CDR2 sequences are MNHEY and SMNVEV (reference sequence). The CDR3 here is CASSLGQVNTEAFF. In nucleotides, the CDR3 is TGTGCCAGCAGTCTGGGACAGGTGAACACTGAAGCTTTCTTT.

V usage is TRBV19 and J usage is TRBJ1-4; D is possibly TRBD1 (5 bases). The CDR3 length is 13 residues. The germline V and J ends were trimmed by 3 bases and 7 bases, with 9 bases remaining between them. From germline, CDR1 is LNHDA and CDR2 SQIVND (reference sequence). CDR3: CASSISQGEKLFF. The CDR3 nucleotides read TGTGCCAGTAGTATTTCGCAGGGTGAAAAACTGTTTTTT.

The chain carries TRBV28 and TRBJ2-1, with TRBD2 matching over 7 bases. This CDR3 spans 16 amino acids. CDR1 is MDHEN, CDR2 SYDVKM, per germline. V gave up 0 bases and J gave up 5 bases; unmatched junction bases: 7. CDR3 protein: CASSLWAGGSDNEQFF. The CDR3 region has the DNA TGTGCCAGCAGTTTATGGGCCGGCGGGAGTGACAATGAGCAGTTCTTC.

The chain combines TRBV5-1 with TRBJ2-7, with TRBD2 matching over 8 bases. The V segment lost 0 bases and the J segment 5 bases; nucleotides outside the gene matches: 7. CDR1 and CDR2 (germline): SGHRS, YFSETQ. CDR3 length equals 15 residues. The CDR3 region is CASSLASGGRDEQYF. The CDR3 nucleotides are TGCGCCAGCAGCTTGGCTTCGGGGGGGAGAGACGAGCAGTACTTC.

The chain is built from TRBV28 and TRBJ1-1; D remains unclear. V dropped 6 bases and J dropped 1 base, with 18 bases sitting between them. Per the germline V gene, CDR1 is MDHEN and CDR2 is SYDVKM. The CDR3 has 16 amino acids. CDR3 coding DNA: TGTGCCAGCAGGCGACCCGGGAGCCGCAGGAACACTGAAGCTTTCTTT. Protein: CASRRPGSRRNTEAFF.

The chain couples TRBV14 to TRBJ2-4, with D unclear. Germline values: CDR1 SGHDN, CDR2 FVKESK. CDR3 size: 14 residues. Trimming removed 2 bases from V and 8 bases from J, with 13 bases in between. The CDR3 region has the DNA TGTGCCAGCAGCCAAACGACGACCCTAGACATTCAGTACTTC. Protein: CASSQTTTLDIQYF.

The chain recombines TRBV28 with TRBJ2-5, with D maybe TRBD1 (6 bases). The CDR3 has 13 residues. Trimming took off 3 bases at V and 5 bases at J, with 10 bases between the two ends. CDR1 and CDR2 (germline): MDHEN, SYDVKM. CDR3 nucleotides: TGTGCCAGCAGTTTTGGGGGCAAGGAGACCCAGTACTTC. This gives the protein CASSFGGKETQYF.

CDR3 protein: CASTKSGAGGEAFF. CDR3 bases: TGTGCCAGCACTAAATCTGGGGCTGGGGGGGAAGCTTTCTTT. The genes are TRBV28 and TRBJ1-1, with a tentative D call TRBD1 (5 bases). The length of the CDR3 is 14 residues. Germline V lookup: CDR1 MDHEN, CDR2 SYDVKM. Trimming pared 7 bases from V and 8 bases from J, leaving 20 bases between. The full variable domain, rest sourced from reference TRBV28 and TRBJ1-1, is DVKVTQSSRYLVKRTGEKVFLECVQDMDHENMFWYRQDPGLGLRLIYFSYDVKMKEKGDIPEGYSVSREKKERFSLILESASTNQTSMYLCASTKSGAGGEAFFGQGTRLTVV.

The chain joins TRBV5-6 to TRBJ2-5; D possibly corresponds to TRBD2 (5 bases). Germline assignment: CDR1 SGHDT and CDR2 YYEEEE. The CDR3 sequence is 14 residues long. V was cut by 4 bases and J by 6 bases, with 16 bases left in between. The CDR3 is CASSRLKRTQTQYF. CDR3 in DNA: TGTGCCAGCAGCCGGTTAAAGCGGACCCAGACCCAGTACTTC. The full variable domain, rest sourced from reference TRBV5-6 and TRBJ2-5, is DAGVTQSPTHLIKTRGQQVTLRCSPKSGHDTVSWYQQALGQGPQFIFQYYEEEERQRGNFPDRFSGHQFPNYSSELNVNALLLGDSALYLCASSRLKRTQTQYFGPGTRLLVL.

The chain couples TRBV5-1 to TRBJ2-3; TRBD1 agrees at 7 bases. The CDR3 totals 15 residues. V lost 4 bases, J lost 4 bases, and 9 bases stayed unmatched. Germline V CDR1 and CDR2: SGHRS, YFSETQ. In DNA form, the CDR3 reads TGCGCCAGCAGCCTAACCAGGGGGAGTGCAGATACGCAGTATTTT. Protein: CASSLTRGSADTQYF.

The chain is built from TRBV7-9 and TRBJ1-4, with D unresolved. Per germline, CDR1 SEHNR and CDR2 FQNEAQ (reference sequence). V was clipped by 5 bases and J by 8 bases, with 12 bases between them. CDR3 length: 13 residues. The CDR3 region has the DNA TGTGCCAGCAGCCACCCAGGTCGGGAAAAACTGTTTTTT. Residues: CASSHPGREKLFF.

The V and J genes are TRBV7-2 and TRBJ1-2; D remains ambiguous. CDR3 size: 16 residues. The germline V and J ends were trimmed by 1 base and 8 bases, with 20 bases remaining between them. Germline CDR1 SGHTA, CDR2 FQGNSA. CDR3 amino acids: CASSLGPSGTAIGYTF. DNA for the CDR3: TGTGCCAGCAGCTTAGGCCCTAGCGGAACCGCTATAGGCTACACCTTC.

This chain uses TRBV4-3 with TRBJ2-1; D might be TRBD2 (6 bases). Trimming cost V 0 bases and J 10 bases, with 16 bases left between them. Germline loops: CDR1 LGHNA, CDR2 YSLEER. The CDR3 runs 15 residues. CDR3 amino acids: CASSQDRALAGEQFF. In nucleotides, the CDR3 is TGCGCCAGCAGCCAAGATCGGGCACTAGCTGGCGAGCAGTTCTTC.

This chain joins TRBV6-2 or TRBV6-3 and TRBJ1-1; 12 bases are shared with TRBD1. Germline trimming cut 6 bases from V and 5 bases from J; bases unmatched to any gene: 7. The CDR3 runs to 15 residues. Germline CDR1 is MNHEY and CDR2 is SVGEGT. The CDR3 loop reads CASSLGQGALTEAFF. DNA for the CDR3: TGTGCCAGCAGCCTGGGACAGGGGGCCCTTACTGAAGCTTTCTTT.

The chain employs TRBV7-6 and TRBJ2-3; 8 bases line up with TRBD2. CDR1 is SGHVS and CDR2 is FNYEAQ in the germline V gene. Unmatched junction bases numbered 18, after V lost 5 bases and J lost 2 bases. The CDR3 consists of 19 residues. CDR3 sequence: CASSQRSGLAGRFTDTQYF. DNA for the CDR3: TGTGCCAGCAGCCAGAGGAGCGGATTAGCGGGAAGATTCACAGATACGCAGTATTTT. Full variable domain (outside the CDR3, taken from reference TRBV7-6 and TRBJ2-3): GAGVSQSPRYKVTKRGQDVALRCDPISGHVSLYWYRQALGQGPEFLTYFNYEAQQDKSGLPNDRFSAERPEGSISTLTIQRTEQRDSAMYRCASSQRSGLAGRFTDTQYFGPGTRLTVL.

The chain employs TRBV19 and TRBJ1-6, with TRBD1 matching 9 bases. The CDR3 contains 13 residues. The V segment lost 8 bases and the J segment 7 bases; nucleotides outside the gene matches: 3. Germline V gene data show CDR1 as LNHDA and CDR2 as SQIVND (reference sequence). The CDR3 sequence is CASGTGRNSPLHF. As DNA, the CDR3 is TGTGCCAGTGGGACAGGGCGCAATTCACCCCTCCACTTT.

DNA for the CDR3: TGTGCCAGCAGCCGGTATGCCGGGACAGACAACACCGGGGAGCTGTTTTTT. Translated, it gives CASSRYAGTDNTGELFF. The chain has TRBV3-1 (or the pseudogene TRBV3-2) and TRBJ2-2, with 7 bases matching TRBD1. The CDR3 spans 17 residues. Germline V CDR1 and CDR2: LGHDT, YNNKEL (reference sequence). V shed 4 bases, J shed 2 bases, and the junction held 10 bases outside the gene matches.

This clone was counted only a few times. The CDR3 nucleotides read TGTGCCAGCAGCTCCCGGGCAGCGGGAATGGTCTACGAGCAGTACTTC. Its translation: CASSSRAAGMVYEQYF. The rearrangement uses TRBV14 and TRBJ2-7; 7 nucleotides match TRBD2. V gave up 5 bases and J gave up 3 bases; unmatched junction bases: 13. This CDR3 comprises 16 residues. Germline CDR1 is SGHDN and CDR2 is FVKESK.

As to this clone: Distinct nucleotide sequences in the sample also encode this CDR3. In nucleotides, the CDR3 is TGTGCCAGCAGCTTAGACAGGGATAGTGAAGCTTTCTTT. Encoded protein: CASSLDRDSEAFF. The rearrangement uses TRBV11-2 and TRBJ1-1, with D possibly matching TRBD1 (5 bases). The ends were cut back, 0 bases at V and 7 bases at J, with 9 bases in the middle. Germline assignment: CDR1 SGHAT and CDR2 FQNNGV. The CDR3 totals 13 residues.